Listed below are T cell receptor beta chains from one sample, sequenced in a study of response to subunit inactivated influenza vaccine. TCRdb passed the RT-PCR reads through MiXCR, listing each CDR3 protein once. The table includes roughly 760,000 distinct CDR3 sequences, roughly 20% detected once. Specimen: PBMCs from blood, collected roughly 5 days after vaccination. The receptors stem from a man aged 45-65 years who received an inactivated influenza vaccine. Each CDR3 is given with its conserved first and last residue. Each record gives: D gene, CDR3 length, V gene, J gene, clone size, CDR3 protein, CDR3 DNA. D genes are given only for firm matches. Some rows have no size entry. The others give once, few or many, or a class for an expanded clone.

d_call: .
cdr3_length: 15
v_call: TRBV4-1
j_call: TRBJ1-1
clone_size: few
cdr3_aa: CASSQVTAGGTEAFF
cdr3_nt: TGCGCCAGCAGCCAAGTGACGGCTGGGGGCACTGAAGCTTTCTTT

d_call: .
cdr3_length: 8
v_call: TRBV20-1
j_call: TRBJ2-1
clone_size: few
cdr3_aa: CSTSEQFF
cdr3_nt: TGCAGTACTAGTGAGCAGTTCTTC

d_call: TRBD2
cdr3_length: 13
v_call: TRBV12-3/TRBV12-4
j_call: TRBJ2-1
clone_size: .
cdr3_aa: CASSFGGANEQFF
cdr3_nt: TGTGCCAGCAGTTTCGGGGGGGCCAATGAGCAGTTCTTC

d_call: TRBD1
cdr3_length: 15
v_call: TRBV12-3/TRBV12-4
j_call: TRBJ1-1
clone_size: .
cdr3_aa: CASSKDRGLNTEAFF
cdr3_nt: TGTGCCAGCAGCAAGGACAGGGGGCTGAACACTGAAGCTTTCTTT

d_call: .
cdr3_length: 15
v_call: TRBV10-3
j_call: TRBJ2-3
clone_size: .
cdr3_aa: CAISDHSSTTDTQYF
cdr3_nt: TGTGCCATCAGTGACCACTCTAGTACCACAGATACGCAGTATTTT

d_call: TRBD1
cdr3_length: 15
v_call: TRBV19
j_call: TRBJ2-7
clone_size: .
cdr3_aa: CASTGGTGPFYEQYF
cdr3_nt: TGTGCCAGTACCGGCGGGACAGGGCCATTTTACGAGCAGTACTTC

d_call: TRBD2
cdr3_length: 14
v_call: TRBV28
j_call: TRBJ2-7
clone_size: .
cdr3_aa: CASQSSGSAYEQYF
cdr3_nt: TGTGCCAGCCAGTCTAGCGGGAGCGCCTACGAGCAGTACTTC

d_call: .
cdr3_length: 13
v_call: TRBV7-9
j_call: TRBJ1-1
clone_size: few
cdr3_aa: CASSFERSTEAFF
cdr3_nt: TGTGCCAGCAGCTTCGAGCGTAGCACTGAAGCTTTCTTT

d_call: .
cdr3_length: 16
v_call: TRBV4-2
j_call: TRBJ1-6
clone_size: few
cdr3_aa: CASSQGTPRENSPLHF
cdr3_nt: TGTGCCAGCAGCCAAGGGACCCCTCGGGAGAATTCACCCCTCCACTTT

d_call: TRBD2
cdr3_length: 16
v_call: TRBV6-1
j_call: TRBJ2-1
clone_size: many
cdr3_aa: CASRETSGSLYNEQFF
cdr3_nt: TGTGCCAGCAGAGAAACTAGCGGGAGCCTCTACAATGAGCAGTTCTTC

d_call: .
cdr3_length: 15
v_call: TRBV12-3/TRBV12-4
j_call: TRBJ2-1
clone_size: .
cdr3_aa: CASSLRVRTTHEQFF
cdr3_nt: TGTGCCAGCAGTTTACGGGTCAGGACAACCCATGAGCAGTTCTTC

d_call: TRBD2
cdr3_length: 17
v_call: TRBV5-6
j_call: TRBJ2-7
clone_size: few
cdr3_aa: CASSFLPSGTSVHEQYF
cdr3_nt: TGTGCCAGCAGCTTCCTGCCCTCCGGGACTAGCGTCCACGAGCAGTACTTC

d_call: TRBD2
cdr3_length: 19
v_call: TRBV15
j_call: TRBJ2-1
clone_size: few
cdr3_aa: CATSDSSGGAVRSYNEQFF
cdr3_nt: TGTGCCACCAGCGACTCCAGCGGGGGGGCCGTGAGATCCTACAATGAGCAGTTCTTC

d_call: .
cdr3_length: 15
v_call: TRBV10-2
j_call: TRBJ2-3
clone_size: many
cdr3_aa: CASSVGPGGADTQYF
cdr3_nt: TGCGCCAGCAGTGTCGGACCTGGCGGGGCAGATACGCAGTATTTT

d_call: .
cdr3_length: 14
v_call: TRBV7-9
j_call: TRBJ1-2
clone_size: once
cdr3_aa: CASSRIRSPYGYTF
cdr3_nt: TGTGCCAGCAGCCGGATCAGGAGCCCCTATGGCTACACCTTC

d_call: .
cdr3_length: 15
v_call: TRBV12-3/TRBV12-4
j_call: TRBJ2-5
clone_size: few
cdr3_aa: CASSFFGGDQETQYF
cdr3_nt: TGTGCCAGCAGTTTCTTTGGAGGGGATCAAGAGACCCAGTACTTC

d_call: TRBD1
cdr3_length: 16
v_call: TRBV19
j_call: TRBJ2-5
clone_size: .
cdr3_aa: CASSIGDRGGQETQYF
cdr3_nt: TGTGCCAGTAGTATAGGAGACAGGGGTGGACAAGAGACCCAGTACTTC

d_call: TRBD2
cdr3_length: 17
v_call: TRBV4-2
j_call: TRBJ2-3
clone_size: once
cdr3_aa: CASSQGFLAASTDTQYF
cdr3_nt: TGCGCCAGCAGCCAAGGATTTCTAGCGGCTAGCACAGATACGCAGTATTTT

d_call: .
cdr3_length: 16
v_call: TRBV4-3
j_call: TRBJ2-2
clone_size: few
cdr3_aa: CASSQDLWTPTGELFF
cdr3_nt: TGCGCCAGCAGCCAAGATCTTTGGACGCCCACCGGGGAGCTGTTTTTT

d_call: .
cdr3_length: 15
v_call: TRBV29-1
j_call: TRBJ2-3
clone_size: few
cdr3_aa: CSVTYRSFGTDTQYF
cdr3_nt: TGCAGCGTGACATACAGGTCCTTCGGCACAGATACGCAGTATTTT

d_call: .
cdr3_length: 16
v_call: TRBV6-2/TRBV6-3
j_call: TRBJ2-1
clone_size: .
cdr3_aa: CASSYWASRRMNEQFF
cdr3_nt: TGTGCCAGCAGTTACTGGGCTAGCCGGAGGATGAATGAGCAGTTCTTC

d_call: .
cdr3_length: 13
v_call: TRBV2
j_call: TRBJ1-4
clone_size: .
cdr3_aa: CASRQGLREKLFF
cdr3_nt: TGTGCCAGCAGACAGGGACTCCGTGAAAAACTGTTTTTT

d_call: .
cdr3_length: 14
v_call: TRBV28
j_call: TRBJ1-2
clone_size: few
cdr3_aa: CASSFNNRVYGYTF
cdr3_nt: TGTGCCAGCAGTTTTAATAACAGGGTCTATGGCTACACCTTC

d_call: .
cdr3_length: 13
v_call: TRBV6-2/TRBV6-3
j_call: TRBJ2-7
clone_size: .
cdr3_aa: CASTGLSRGEQYF
cdr3_nt: TGTGCCAGCACGGGACTCAGCAGGGGCGAGCAGTACTTC

d_call: .
cdr3_length: 13
v_call: TRBV3-1
j_call: TRBJ1-2
clone_size: .
cdr3_aa: CASSQLGVGGYTF
cdr3_nt: TGTGCCAGCAGCCAACTTGGCGTCGGTGGCTACACCTTC

d_call: TRBD2
cdr3_length: 14
v_call: TRBV15
j_call: TRBJ2-3
clone_size: few
cdr3_aa: CATGTSQRLDTQYF
cdr3_nt: TGTGCCACCGGGACTAGCCAGAGGTTAGATACGCAGTATTTT

d_call: .
cdr3_length: 16
v_call: TRBV3-1
j_call: TRBJ2-1
clone_size: .
cdr3_aa: CASSRVVSVSGNEQFF
cdr3_nt: TGTGCCAGCAGCCGGGTGGTGAGTGTCAGTGGCAATGAGCAGTTCTTC

d_call: .
cdr3_length: 14
v_call: TRBV4-3
j_call: TRBJ1-1
clone_size: .
cdr3_aa: CASRDGALGTEAFF
cdr3_nt: TGCGCCAGCAGAGACGGGGCCCTCGGCACTGAAGCTTTCTTT

d_call: TRBD1
cdr3_length: 15
v_call: TRBV18
j_call: TRBJ1-4
clone_size: .
cdr3_aa: CASSSTGGSNEKLFF
cdr3_nt: TGTGCCAGCTCGAGCACAGGGGGATCAAATGAAAAACTGTTTTTT

d_call: TRBD2
cdr3_length: 15
v_call: TRBV10-2
j_call: TRBJ2-7
clone_size: .
cdr3_aa: CASRETSGGPYEQYF
cdr3_nt: TGCGCCAGCAGGGAGACTAGCGGGGGGCCCTACGAGCAGTACTTC

d_call: TRBD1
cdr3_length: 14
v_call: TRBV12-3/TRBV12-4
j_call: TRBJ1-1
clone_size: .
cdr3_aa: CASRIRGGPTEAFF
cdr3_nt: TGTGCCAGCAGGATTCGAGGGGGCCCCACTGAAGCTTTCTTT

d_call: .
cdr3_length: 17
v_call: TRBV7-8
j_call: TRBJ2-1
clone_size: .
cdr3_aa: CASSPSRGGKTYNEQFF
cdr3_nt: TGTGCCAGCAGCCCTTCGAGGGGGGGAAAGACGTACAATGAGCAGTTCTTC

d_call: TRBD1
cdr3_length: 16
v_call: TRBV2
j_call: TRBJ2-4
clone_size: .
cdr3_aa: CASTPGGQGSRNIQYF
cdr3_nt: TGTGCCAGCACCCCCGGGGGACAGGGGTCCAGAAACATTCAGTACTTC

d_call: TRBD1
cdr3_length: 17
v_call: TRBV12-3/TRBV12-4
j_call: TRBJ1-1
clone_size: few
cdr3_aa: CASSFRDRGLGNTEAFF
cdr3_nt: TGTGCCAGCAGTTTCCGGGACAGGGGCTTAGGGAACACTGAAGCTTTCTTT

d_call: .
cdr3_length: 16
v_call: TRBV20-1
j_call: TRBJ1-5
clone_size: few
cdr3_aa: CSAPRVGLGSNQPQHF
cdr3_nt: TGCAGTGCTCCTCGGGTGGGGCTCGGTAGCAATCAGCCCCAGCATTTT

d_call: TRBD2
cdr3_length: 15
v_call: TRBV5-1
j_call: TRBJ2-5
clone_size: few
cdr3_aa: CASSWTGTSRETQYF
cdr3_nt: TGCGCCAGCAGCTGGACCGGGACTAGCAGAGAGACCCAGTACTTC

d_call: TRBD1
cdr3_length: 14
v_call: TRBV18
j_call: TRBJ2-1
clone_size: few
cdr3_aa: CASSPGMTGNEQFF
cdr3_nt: TGTGCCAGCTCACCAGGGATGACAGGGAATGAGCAGTTCTTC

d_call: TRBD2
cdr3_length: 15
v_call: TRBV12-3/TRBV12-4
j_call: TRBJ2-1
clone_size: .
cdr3_aa: CASRRTSGLYNEQFF
cdr3_nt: TGTGCCAGCAGGAGGACTAGCGGACTTTACAATGAGCAGTTCTTC

d_call: .
cdr3_length: 13
v_call: TRBV7-2
j_call: TRBJ2-1
clone_size: .
cdr3_aa: CASSLPTDNELFF
cdr3_nt: TGTGCCAGCAGCCTCCCTACAGACAATGAGCTGTTCTTC

d_call: TRBD1
cdr3_length: 15
v_call: TRBV5-6
j_call: TRBJ1-2
clone_size: .
cdr3_aa: CASSPPGQGLYGYTF
cdr3_nt: TGTGCCAGCAGCCCACCAGGACAGGGACTCTATGGCTACACCTTC

d_call: .
cdr3_length: 16
v_call: TRBV7-8
j_call: TRBJ1-5
clone_size: few
cdr3_aa: CASSSPGGASNQPQHF
cdr3_nt: TGTGCCAGCAGCTCCCCCGGGGGGGCTAGCAATCAGCCCCAGCATTTT

d_call: .
cdr3_length: 13
v_call: TRBV20-1
j_call: TRBJ2-5
clone_size: many
cdr3_aa: CSARPLARETQYF
cdr3_nt: TGCAGTGCACGACCCCTAGCGCGGGAGACCCAGTACTTC

d_call: TRBD2
cdr3_length: 15
v_call: TRBV20-1
j_call: TRBJ2-5
clone_size: many
cdr3_aa: CSAPRLAGPFGDQYF
cdr3_nt: TGCAGTGCTCCTAGACTAGCGGGGCCCTTCGGTGACCAGTACTTC

d_call: .
cdr3_length: 13
v_call: TRBV3-1
j_call: TRBJ2-1
clone_size: few
cdr3_aa: CASRQHTSGEQFF
cdr3_nt: TGTGCCAGCAGACAACACACCAGCGGAGAGCAGTTCTTC

d_call: TRBD2
cdr3_length: 17
v_call: TRBV11-2
j_call: TRBJ2-3
clone_size: .
cdr3_aa: CASSLDSGGSFTDTQYF
cdr3_nt: TGTGCCAGCAGCTTAGATAGCGGGGGGAGTTTCACAGATACGCAGTATTTT

d_call: .
cdr3_length: 14
v_call: TRBV6-1
j_call: TRBJ2-1
clone_size: .
cdr3_aa: CASTPEGRYNEQFF
cdr3_nt: TGTGCCAGCACGCCGGAGGGGAGGTACAATGAGCAGTTCTTC